A selection of T cell receptor beta chains follows, all from one sample in a study of T cell responses to AZD1222 COVID-19 vaccine. Some clones are missing from TCRdb's copy, which holds only in-frame ones; the method was immunoSEQ multiplex PCR. The table includes about 150,000 clones, around nine tenths detected once. Here the sequenced sample was peripheral blood, taken 28 days after the second AZD1222 dose. The receptors were gathered from an adult who received the AZD1222 COVID-19 vaccine. CDR3s include the opening cysteine and the closing phenylalanine or tryptophan. The D gene is left open where the match is weak. Not every row has a clone size; where given, it reads once, few, many or a size class.

cdr3_nt	cdr3_aa	d_call	clone_size	v_call	j_call
TGTGCCAGCAGCCAAGTGGCAGGTAACACTGAAGCTTTCTTT	CASSQVAGNTEAFF	-	-	TRBV3-1/TRBV3-2	TRBJ1-1
TGTGCCAGCAGCCACAAGGGTCGAGAGCAGTACTTC	CASSHKGREQYF	-	once	TRBV3-1/TRBV3-2	TRBJ2-7
TGTGCCAGCAGCTTACCGACAGGGAGGGGGACTGGCTACACCTTC	CASSLPTGRGTGYTF	TRBD1	-	TRBV7-2	TRBJ1-2
TGTGCCAGCAGCTACCGGGACAGGTCCTACGAGCAGTACTTC	CASSYRDRSYEQYF	TRBD1	-	TRBV13	TRBJ2-7
TGCGCCAGCAGCTTCCTGGCAGGAGGGCTCACAGATACGCAGTATTTT	CASSFLAGGLTDTQYF	-	once	TRBV5-1	TRBJ2-3
TGTGCCAGCAGCTTGGCCGTTTCAGGGGGAAGCACAGATACGCAGTATTTT	CASSLAVSGGSTDTQYF	TRBD1	-	TRBV5-4	TRBJ2-3
TGTGCCAGCAGCCAGGGACAGTATGGCTACGAGCAGTACTTC	CASSQGQYGYEQYF	TRBD1	-	TRBV7-9	TRBJ2-7
TGTGCCAGCAGCCTCGGCGGAAATAATTCACCCCTCCACTTT	CASSLGGNNSPLHF	-	-	TRBV14	TRBJ1-6
TGCAGCGTGGCGGGACAGGGGCTCACTGAAGCTTTCTTT	CSVAGQGLTEAFF	TRBD1	-	TRBV29-1	TRBJ1-1
TGTGCCAGCAGTCACAATGGGGGACTAGTAGGTAATGAGCAGTTCTTC	CASSHNGGLVGNEQFF	TRBD2	-	TRBV5-4	TRBJ2-1
TGTGCCAGCAGCCCCTCGGGGACTAGCGGGGGCTACGAGCAGTACTTC	CASSPSGTSGGYEQYF	TRBD2	-	TRBV3-1/TRBV3-2	TRBJ2-7
TGTGCCAGCAGTGATCAGGGGGGCAATGAAAAACTGTTTTTT	CASSDQGGNEKLFF	TRBD1	-	TRBV2	TRBJ1-4
TGTGCCTGGACCGGGAGGGCCTCCGGGGAGCTGTTTTTT	CAWTGRASGELFF	TRBD2	-	TRBV30	TRBJ2-2
TGCGCGGCTAGAAATGACGGTAGCAATCAGCCCCAGCATTTT	CAARNDGSNQPQHF	-	few	TRBV5-1	TRBJ1-5
TGTGCCAGCAGCTTAGTGGAGGCAGGGGGCGGAGATACGCAGTATTTT	CASSLVEAGGGDTQYF	TRBD1	-	TRBV7-8	TRBJ2-3
TGTGCCAGCAGCCAAGATCGAGGTTGGAACACCGGGGAGCTGTTTTTT	CASSQDRGWNTGELFF	-	-	TRBV14	TRBJ2-2
TGTGCAAGTCGCTTTACCACTAGGGAGCTAGCCAAAAACATTCAGTACTTC	CASRFTTRELAKNIQYF	-	once	TRBV12-2	TRBJ2-4
TGTGCCAGCAGCCTCCAAGCAGGGTTTAATTCACCCCTCCACTTT	CASSLQAGFNSPLHF	-	-	TRBV7-9	TRBJ1-6
TGTGCCAGCAGCTTGGCGGGGGGAAACCAGGGCAACTTC	CASSLAGGNQGNF	-	-	TRBV5-4	TRBJ1-2
TGTGCCAGCAGCCCGGGACAGACTTACGAGCAGTACTTC	CASSPGQTYEQYF	TRBD1	-	TRBV3-1/TRBV3-2	TRBJ2-7
TGTGCCAGCAGCTTGACGACTAGCGGGAGATTGTACGAGCAGTACTTC	CASSLTTSGRLYEQYF	TRBD2	-	TRBV5-4	TRBJ2-7
TGTGCCAGCAGCCAGTCGGGGAGTTACACTGAAGCTTTCTTT	CASSQSGSYTEAFF	-	-	TRBV3-1/TRBV3-2	TRBJ1-1
TGTGCCAGCAGCTTTCCAGAGGGTATAGGTGGCTACACCTTC	CASSFPEGIGGYTF	-	-	TRBV5-5	TRBJ1-2
TGCGCCAGCAGCTTCTTCACCATTGGGAACACTGAAGCTTTCTTT	CASSFFTIGNTEAFF	-	-	TRBV5-1	TRBJ1-1
TGTGCCTGGAACAGGGTGGACACTGAAGCTTTCTTT	CAWNRVDTEAFF	-	-	TRBV30	TRBJ1-1
TGTGCCAGCAGCCCCCGGGACAACAGCTATGGCTACACCTTC	CASSPRDNSYGYTF	-	-	TRBV3-1/TRBV3-2	TRBJ1-2
TGCGCCAGCAGCTTTCAGTGGGGCAATCAGCCCCAGCATTTT	CASSFQWGNQPQHF	-	-	TRBV5-1	TRBJ1-5
TGTGCCAGTATTGCAGGCATGAACACTGAAGCTTTCTTT	CASIAGMNTEAFF	-	few	TRBV19	TRBJ1-1
TGTGCCAGTAGACACGGACAGAATAATGAAAAACTGTTTTTT	CASRHGQNNEKLFF	-	-	TRBV19	TRBJ1-4
TGTGCCAGCAGCCCCCGGCCCGGACAGGGTTTCGACGAGCAGTACTTC	CASSPRPGQGFDEQYF	TRBD1	-	TRBV6-4	TRBJ2-7
TGTGCCAGCAGGGTTCGGGACACCGGGGAGCTGTTTTTT	CASRVRDTGELFF	-	-	TRBV6-5	TRBJ2-2
TGTGCCAGCAGTTTGGACACCGCCTCCTATAATTCACCCCTCCACTTT	CASSLDTASYNSPLHF	-	-	TRBV27	TRBJ1-6
TGCGCCAGCAGCTTCGGTTCAGAGGATCAGCCCCAGCATTTT	CASSFGSEDQPQHF	-	-	TRBV5-1	TRBJ1-5
TGTGCCAGCAGCTTGGGGAACGGCAATGAGCAGTTCTTC	CASSLGNGNEQFF	-	-	TRBV5-6	TRBJ2-1
TGTGCCAGTAGTCGGGACATTCAGAGCTCTGGGGCCAACGTCCTGACTTTC	CASSRDIQSSGANVLTF	-	-	TRBV19	TRBJ2-6
TGTGCCAGCAGCGGGCAGGGGGCTCTCTATGGCTACACCTTC	CASSGQGALYGYTF	TRBD1	once	TRBV5-5	TRBJ1-2
TGCGCCAGCAGTGAGACAGGAGGGACCACTGAAGCTTTCTTT	CASSETGGTTEAFF	-	-	TRBV10-2	TRBJ1-1
TGTGCCAGCAGTGCGGGGTCCTCTGGAAACACCATATATTTT	CASSAGSSGNTIYF	-	once	TRBV2	TRBJ1-3
TGTGCCAGCAGCTTCGGAACTAGCGGGAGGTCAGATACGCAGTATTTT	CASSFGTSGRSDTQYF	TRBD2	-	TRBV5-6	TRBJ2-3
TGTGCCAGCAGCTTAGCGGGGGGCGCCGGCTATGGCTACACCTTC	CASSLAGGAGYGYTF	-	once	TRBV7-9	TRBJ1-2
TGCAGTGCTAGTCAGATACAGGGGAGCCATGTGGCTTTCTTT	CSASQIQGSHVAFF	TRBD1	few	TRBV20-1	TRBJ1-1
TGTGCCAGCAGCTTGCGCGCAGTTGGTTCACCCCTCCACTTT	CASSLRAVGSPLHF	-	-	TRBV5-6	TRBJ1-6
TGTGCCAGCAGCTCGCGGCCGTCATACGAGCAGTACTTC	CASSSRPSYEQYF	-	-	TRBV5-8	TRBJ2-7
TGTGCCAGCAGCTTATCGGACAGGGAGAACACTGAAGCTTTCTTT	CASSLSDRENTEAFF	TRBD1	few	TRBV7-2	TRBJ1-1
TGTGCCAGCAGCTTGCTTATCAGGGACTCTGAAGCTTTCTTT	CASSLLIRDSEAFF	-	once	TRBV7-2	TRBJ1-1
TGTGCCACCAGCAGTTCAACGGGGAGGTGGCAGTTCTTC	CATSSSTGRWQFF	-	-	TRBV15	TRBJ2-1
TGTGCCAGCAGCGACGCCAGGGGTTCCGGGGAGCTGTTTTTT	CASSDARGSGELFF	-	once	TRBV5-5	TRBJ2-2
TGTGCCTGGAGCAGAGGGAGGGGTCAGCCCCAGCATTTT	CAWSRGRGQPQHF	-	-	TRBV30	TRBJ1-5
TGTGCCAGCTCACCACCAAACGGTCTGACTGGAAACACCATATATTTT	CASSPPNGLTGNTIYF	-	-	TRBV18	TRBJ1-3